The 10 T cell receptor beta chains below were found in one sample sequenced in a study of cytomegalovirus exposure and HLA in healthy donors. Primers: 60 Vbeta forward and 13 Jbeta reverse. Only in-frame clones appear in the TCRdb table, and some are missing; sequencing was by immunoSEQ multiplex PCR. The table records approximately 160,000 clones, roughly 80% of them present only once. Material for sequencing was PBMCs. All receptors derive from a human donor in good health.

The chain uses TRBV28 and TRBJ1-1; 8 bases map to TRBD1. The J segment lost 3 bases and the V segment lost 7 bases, leaving 4 bases of the junction unmatched. Germline V lookup: CDR1 MDHEN, CDR2 SYDVKM. The CDR3 sequence is 13 residues long. CDR3 coding DNA: TGTGCCAGCATGACAGGGGAGGACACTGAAGCTTTCTTT. Protein sequence: CASMTGEDTEAFF. Based on the CDR3 plus reference TRBV28 and TRBJ1-1, the full variable domain is DVKVTQSSRYLVKRTGEKVFLECVQDMDHENMFWYRQDPGLGLRLIYFSYDVKMKEKGDIPEGYSVSREKKERFSLILESASTNQTSMYLCASMTGEDTEAFFGQGTRLTVV.

The chain is built from TRBV2 and TRBJ2-7, with 8 bases matching TRBD1. This CDR3 spans 14 amino acids. With V trimmed by 7 bases and J by 6 bases, 11 bases remained unmatched. CDR1 SNHLY and CDR2 FYNNEI come from the germline V gene. The CDR3 coding sequence is TGTGCCAGCATCGGGACAGGCTCGGGGCTCGAGCAGTACTTC. Residues: CASIGTGSGLEQYF.

The CDR3 loop reads CASSQEAGGDEQYF. The CDR3 DNA follows: TGCGCCAGCAGCCAAGAGGCAGGGGGCGACGAGCAGTACTTC. The chain combines TRBV4-3 with TRBJ2-5, with TRBD1 identical over 8 bases. The end of the DNA aligns better with TRBJ2-7, so the J call may be wrong. Germline V gene data show CDR1 as LGHNA and CDR2 as YSLEER. The CDR3 extends over 14 amino acids.

This rearrangement joins TRBV6-5 to TRBJ2-3; D may be TRBD2 (5 bases). V was pared by 2 bases and J by 0 bases, with 12 bases between. The CDR3 sequence is 16 residues long. Germline loops: CDR1 MNHEY, CDR2 SVGAGI. The CDR3 DNA reads TGTGCCAGCAGTTACGGGAGCGGACCTAGCACAGATACGCAGTATTTT. This translates into CASSYGSGPSTDTQYF.

The sample holds one count of this clone. The chain has TRBV5-1 and TRBJ1-6; 8 bases match TRBD1. Germline values: CDR1 SGHRS, CDR2 YFSETQ. After removal of 4 bases from V and 8 bases from J, the junction contained 2 bases not matched to a gene. The CDR3 contains 13 residues. The CDR3 sequence is CASSVTGDSPLHF. CDR3 sequence (DNA): TGCGCCAGCAGCGTGACAGGGGATTCACCCCTCCACTTT.

The CDR3 nucleotides read TGCGCCAGCAGCCAAGAGGTTGGACTAGCCCGGCAGACCCAGTACTTC. Protein sequence: CASSQEVGLARQTQYF. The V and J genes are TRBV4-1 and TRBJ2-5; 8 nucleotides line up with TRBD2. This CDR3 is built from 16 residues. Germline V gene sequence: CDR1 MGHRA, CDR2 YSYEKL. With V trimmed by 0 bases and J by 6 bases, 9 bases remained unmatched.

Details on this clone: Its ends do not fully match the called genes, so a read error is possible. The chain couples TRBV6-5 to TRBJ1-3, with a possible D match to TRBD1 (6 bases). There are 14 residues in the CDR3. Germline V gene sequence: CDR1 MNHEY, CDR2 SVGAGI. For the CDR3, the DNA is TGTGCCAGCGGTTACGGGACAACTGGAAACACCATATATTTT. Encoded protein: CASGYGTTGNTIYF.

The CDR3 region is CASSYSGQGYTGELFF. The CDR3 region has the DNA TGTGCCAGCAGTTACTCGGGACAGGGTTACACCGGGGAGCTGTTTTTT. This chain connects TRBV6-6 to TRBJ2-2; 9 bases match TRBD1. V trimming: 0 bases; J trimming: 3 bases; junction bases outside the gene matches: 2. Germline V gene data show CDR1 as MNHNY and CDR2 as SVGAGI (reference sequence). The CDR3 sequence is 16 residues long.

This clone came up a few times. The CDR3 region is CASSFSSGGAFSPYEQYF. The DNA of the CDR3 is TGTGCCAGCAGTTTTTCTAGCGGGGGGGCCTTTAGTCCCTACGAGCAGTACTTC. This chain uses TRBV27 with TRBJ2-7; 12 bases agree with TRBD2. V lost 3 bases, J lost 2 bases, and 11 bases stayed unmatched. This CDR3 is built from 18 residues. Germline V lookup: CDR1 MNHEY, CDR2 SMNVEV (reference sequence).

In this sample, this clone turned up a few times. This chain connects TRBV9 to TRBJ1-3, with a tentative D call TRBD1 (5 bases). The germline V and J ends were trimmed by 0 bases and 0 bases, with 10 bases remaining between them. Looked up from germline, CDR1 is SGDLS and CDR2 is YYNGEE. The CDR3 is made up of 16 amino acids. As DNA, the CDR3 is TGTGCCAGCAGCGTAGCTGGGGGGGTCTCTGGAAACACCATATATTTT. Its protein product is CASSVAGGVSGNTIYF.